These 10 T cell receptor beta chains were all obtained from the same sample, sequenced in a study of T cells after yellow fever vaccination. MiXCR, applied by TCRdb to the 5' RACE reads, yields one record per CDR3 protein. The data show nearly 350,000 distinct CDR3 sequences, around 8.1% seen once. Sequencing was performed on PBMCs, taken more than 35 days after the first yellow fever vaccination. The receptors come from a man aged 18 to 29 who received the YFV17D yellow fever vaccine.

This clonotype was counted at least ten times. This chain joins TRBV5-1 and TRBJ2-5; tentatively, D is TRBD1 (5 bases). Germline CDR1 is SGHRS and CDR2 is YFSETQ. The germline V and J ends were trimmed by 1 base and 5 bases, with 12 bases remaining between them. The CDR3 is made up of 14 amino acids. This chain's CDR3 is CASSLSFRDETQYF. CDR3 DNA sequence: TGCGCCAGCAGCTTGTCATTCAGGGATGAGACCCAGTACTTC.

This clonotype was detected a few times. V and J are TRBV7-9 and TRBJ1-2, with D uncertain. Germline CDR1 and CDR2: SEHNR and FQNEAQ (reference sequence). The CDR3 has 14 amino acids. V gave up 3 bases and J gave up 0 bases, with 8 bases separating them. The CDR3 DNA sequence: TGTGCCAGCAGCTTCTCCGGCGCTAACTATGGCTACACCTTC. It translates to CASSFSGANYGYTF.

This clonotype was recorded a few times. V and J are TRBV7-9 and TRBJ1-2; 12 bases line up with TRBD1. From germline, CDR1 is SEHNR and CDR2 FQNEAQ (reference sequence). Germline trimming cut 4 bases from V and 7 bases from J; bases unmatched to any gene: 10. The length of the CDR3 is 16 residues. The CDR3 sequence: CASSSLPGQGATGYTF. For the CDR3, the DNA is TGTGCCAGCAGCTCCTTACCGGGACAGGGGGCCACTGGCTACACCTTC.

V and J are TRBV29-1 and TRBJ1-2, with TRBD1 as a possible D gene (5 bases). In germline, CDR1 is SQVTM, CDR2 ANQGSEA. V lost 7 bases, J lost 6 bases, and 9 bases lay in between. This CDR3 spans 10 amino acids. DNA for the CDR3: TGCAGCGGAGACAGCGATGGCTACACCTTC. Protein: CSGDSDGYTF.

V and J are TRBV2 and TRBJ2-5; the D gene could be TRBD1 or TRBD2 (5 bases each). Per germline, CDR1 SNHLY and CDR2 FYNNEI. Trimming cost V 9 bases and J 4 bases, with 15 bases left between them. The CDR3 contains 13 residues. The CDR3 region has the DNA TGTGCCAGTGGTTTAAGGGACCCAGAGACCCAGTACTTC. Its protein product is CASGLRDPETQYF. Based on the CDR3 plus reference TRBV2 and TRBJ2-5, the full variable domain is EPEVTQTPSHQVTQMGQEVILRCVPISNHLYFYWYRQILGQKVEFLVSFYNNEISEKSEIFDDQFSVERPDGSNFTLKIRSTKLEDSAMYFCASGLRDPETQYFGPGTRLLVL.

The chain has TRBV2 and TRBJ2-7; a weak D match, TRBD1 (5 bases). The ends were cut back, 7 bases at V and 2 bases at J, with 15 bases in the middle. The CDR3 sequence is 14 residues long. Germline V gene sequence: CDR1 SNHLY, CDR2 FYNNEI. The CDR3 DNA sequence: TGTGCCAGCAATCTTCCGGGCAGGGCCTACGAGCAGTACGTC. Translation: CASNLPGRAYEQYV.

This chain joins TRBV7-2 and TRBJ1-5; D is ambiguous. The CDR3 loop spans 15 amino acids. V lost 5 bases and J lost 4, with 15 bases in between. Germline CDR1 SGHTA, CDR2 FQGNSA. This CDR3 reads CASSGEGLENQPQHF. In DNA form, the CDR3 reads TGTGCCAGCAGCGGGGAGGGCTTAGAGAATCAGCCCCAGCATTTT. The full variable domain, in which reference TRBV7-2 and TRBJ1-5 provide the parts outside the CDR3, is GAGVSQSPSNKVTEKGKDVELRCDPISGHTALYWYRQSLGQGLEFLIYFQGNSAPDKSGLPSDRFSAERTGGSVSTLTIQRTQQEDSAVYLCASSGEGLENQPQHFGDGTRLSIL.

The chain carries TRBV5-1 and TRBJ2-7; D call uncertain. The CDR3 sequence is 14 residues long. Germline CDR1 SGHRS, CDR2 YFSETQ. The V end was cut by 7 bases, the J end by 0 bases, with 14 bases between. The CDR3 is CASGDIGGSYEQYF. In DNA, the CDR3 is TGCGCCAGCGGGGATATTGGTGGCTCCTACGAGCAGTACTTC.

This clonotype was seen once. The chain joins TRBV11-2 to TRBJ1-6; 9 bases match TRBD1. The CDR3 is 18 amino acids. Germline V lookup: CDR1 SGHAT, CDR2 FQNNGV. V lost 7 bases, J lost 5 bases, and 15 bases stayed unmatched. The CDR3 reads CASTPYLPGQGHNSPLHF. In nucleotides, the CDR3 is TGTGCCAGCACCCCTTACCTCCCGGGACAGGGCCATAATTCACCCCTCCACTTT. Full variable domain (rest looked up from reference TRBV11-2 and TRBJ1-6): EAGVAQSPRYKIIEKRQSVAFWCNPISGHATLYWYQQILGQGPKLLIQFQNNGVVDDSQLPKDRFSAERLKGVDSTLKIQPAKLEDSAVYLCASTPYLPGQGHNSPLHFGNGTRLTVT.

The rearrangement links TRBV20-1 to TRBJ1-2; TRBD1 might be the D (6 bases). The CDR3 has 12 residues. V was trimmed by 6 bases and J by 7 bases, leaving 15 bases between them. The germline V gene encodes CDR1 DFQATT and CDR2 SNEGSKA (reference sequence). Here the CDR3 DNA reads TGCAGTGCCTCAAGCGGGGGGCTTGGCTACACCTTC. Protein: CSASSGGLGYTF.